The text below deals with one TCR beta chain. What it recognizes is unknown. This entry comes from a study of Graves' ophthalmopathy and Graves' hyperthyroidism. CDR3 length: 13 amino acids. V was clipped by 5 bases and J by 2 bases, with 11 bases between them. The germline V gene encodes CDR1 SGDLS and CDR2 YYNGEE. The study amplified TCR beta CDR3 regions using RNA transcripts. The first round was an RT-PCR with HTBI primers, and the second round was a multiplex PCR. MiXCR was run by TCRdb on the multiplex PCR reads, yielding one entry per CDR3 protein. The data contain some 250,000 distinct CDR3 sequences, around 50% of them seen just once; the ten biggest clones take up around half. Points from the study as a whole: Blood also contained most of the expanded thyroid clonotypes above 0.001 frequency.

Material for sequencing was peripheral blood. The clonotype was recovered from an adult man with Graves' ophthalmopathy. The chain is built from TRBV9 and TRBJ2-7, with a tentative D call TRBD2 (6 bases). This CDR3 is CASRTLAAYEQYF. In nucleotides, the CDR3 is TGTGCCAGCAGGACACTAGCTGCCTACGAGCAGTACTTC.